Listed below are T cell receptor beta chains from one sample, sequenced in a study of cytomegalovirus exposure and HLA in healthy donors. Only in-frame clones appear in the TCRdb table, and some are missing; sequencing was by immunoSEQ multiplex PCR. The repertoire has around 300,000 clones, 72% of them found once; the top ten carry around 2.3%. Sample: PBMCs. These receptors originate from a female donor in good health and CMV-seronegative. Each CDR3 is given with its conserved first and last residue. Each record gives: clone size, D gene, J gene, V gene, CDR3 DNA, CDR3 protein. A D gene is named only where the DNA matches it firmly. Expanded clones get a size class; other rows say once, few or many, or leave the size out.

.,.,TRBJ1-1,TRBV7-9,TGTTCCAGCAGCAACCAACATCAGGCTGAAGCTTTCTTT,CSSSNQHQAEAFF
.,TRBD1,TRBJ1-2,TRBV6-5,TGTGCCAGCAGTTACTTCCGGGACAGCTATGGCTACACCTTC,CASSYFRDSYGYTF
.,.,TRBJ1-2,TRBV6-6,TGTGCCAGCAGTTACGGGCAGGGTGGCTACACCTTC,CASSYGQGGYTF
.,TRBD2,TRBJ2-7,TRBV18,TGTGCCAGCTCACCCCTAGCGGTCTCTTCCTACGAGCAGTACTTC,CASSPLAVSSYEQYF
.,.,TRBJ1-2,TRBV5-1,TGCGCCAGCAGCTTGGAAGGGGTTAACTATGGCTACACCTTC,CASSLEGVNYGYTF
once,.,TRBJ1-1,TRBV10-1,TGCGCCAGCAGATCCGGGATCAACACTGAAGCTTTCTTT,CASRSGINTEAFF
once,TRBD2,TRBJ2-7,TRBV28,TGTGCCAGCAGTTACGGGAGGAGCTCCTACGAGCAGTACTTC,CASSYGRSSYEQYF
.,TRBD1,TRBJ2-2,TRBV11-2,TGTGCCAGCAGCTCGACAGGGTTCGCGAACACCGGGGAGCTGTTTTTT,CASSSTGFANTGELFF
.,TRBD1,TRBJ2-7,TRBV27,TGTGCCAGCCGGGACAGGACCTACGAGCAGTACTTC,CASRDRTYEQYF
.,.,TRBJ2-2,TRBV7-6,TGTGCCAGCAGCTTAACGGGTCAGCCTTCGGCCGGGGAGCTGTTTTTT,CASSLTGQPSAGELFF
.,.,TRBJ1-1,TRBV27,TGTGCCAGCAGTTTCTGGCGGGGCGCGGGAGGTGAAGCTTTCTTT,CASSFWRGAGGEAFF
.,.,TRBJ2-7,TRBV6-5,TGTGCCAGCAGTAATCAGGGTAGGACCTACGAGCAGTACTTC,CASSNQGRTYEQYF
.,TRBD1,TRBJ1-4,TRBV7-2,TGTGCCAGCAGCCTGGACAGGGGTGAGGAAAAACTGTTTTTT,CASSLDRGEEKLFF
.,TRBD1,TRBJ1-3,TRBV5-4,TGTGCCAGCAGCCAAGGTGGACAGGGCTCTGGAAACACCATATATTTT,CASSQGGQGSGNTIYF
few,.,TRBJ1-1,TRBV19,TGTGCCAGTAGTATAGACAGATCGACTGAAGCTTTCTTT,CASSIDRSTEAFF
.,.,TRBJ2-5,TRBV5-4,TGTGCCAGCAGCAACGGCCTCACAAGGACAAGAGAGGAGACCCAGTACTTC,CASSNGLTRTREETQYF
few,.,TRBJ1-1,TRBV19,TGTGCCAGTAGTATAGGAGGGGGGAACACTGAAGCTTTCTTT,CASSIGGGNTEAFF
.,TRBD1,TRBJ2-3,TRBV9,TGTGCCAGCAGCGTAGAACGGGGTACAGGGGCGCCGAGAGATACGCAGTATTTT,CASSVERGTGAPRDTQYF
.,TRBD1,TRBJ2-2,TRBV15,TGTGCCACCAGCAATCGGTGGACAGGGGCGAACACCGGGGAGCTGTTTTTT,CATSNRWTGANTGELFF
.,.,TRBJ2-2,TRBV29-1,TGCAGCGTTGAGGGGGGGCCCGGGGAGCTGTTTTTT,CSVEGGPGELFF
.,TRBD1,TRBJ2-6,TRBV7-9,TGTGCCAGCAGCTTATCAGGGGGAGAAGGGGCCAACGTCCTGACTTTC,CASSLSGGEGANVLTF
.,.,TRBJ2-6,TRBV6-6,TGTGCCAGCAGTCCCGGGGGCTCTGGGGCCAACGTCCTGACTTTC,CASSPGGSGANVLTF
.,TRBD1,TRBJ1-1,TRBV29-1,TGCAGCGTAAGGACAGGGTCTAATGAAGCTTTCTTT,CSVRTGSNEAFF
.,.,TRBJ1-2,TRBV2,TGTGCCACCGGACCATCCCGGACAGACGATGGCTACACCTTC,CATGPSRTDDGYTF
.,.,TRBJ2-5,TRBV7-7,TGTGCCAGCAGCTTAGGGCAATCGGAGACCCAGTACTTC,CASSLGQSETQYF
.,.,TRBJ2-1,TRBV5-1,TGCGCCAGCAGCCCTGGACAGGGCGGGAGCTCCTACAATGAGCAGTTCTTC,CASSPGQGGSSYNEQFF
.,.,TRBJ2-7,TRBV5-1,TGCGCCAGCACCACCGGCGGCGGGAAGTACTCCTACGAGCAGTACTTC,CASTTGGGKYSYEQYF
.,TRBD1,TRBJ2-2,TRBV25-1,TGTGCCAGCACCAGACAGGGGTCCGGGGAGCTGTTTTTT,CASTRQGSGELFF
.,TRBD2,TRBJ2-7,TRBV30,TGTGCCTGGAGTGAAGGGAGGGGTCTTTCCTACGAGCAGTACTTC,CAWSEGRGLSYEQYF